Listed here is a single TCR beta chain. Its antigen is unknown. TCRdb reprocessed the RT-PCR reads via MiXCR and lists one record per CDR3 protein. This sample has 500,000 to 750,000 distinct CDR3 sequences, with 12% to 15% found just once. The CDR3 is 16 residues long. V lost 2 bases, J lost 7 bases, and 9 bases stayed unmatched. These data belong to a study of response to subunit inactivated influenza vaccine. General study findings and limits: Every seasonal influenza vaccination brings in few new T cells, the authors suggested.

This receptor was taken from a man over 45 who received an inactivated influenza vaccine. This specimen was PBMCs from blood, taken 11 to 12 days after vaccination. The chain employs TRBV12-3 or TRBV12-4 and TRBJ2-1, with 9 bases aligning to TRBD2. CDR3 loop: CASSLRGGRARNEQFF. The CDR3 DNA reads TGTGCCAGCAGTTTAAGGGGCGGGAGGGCCAGGAATGAGCAGTTCTTC.